Each of the 5 T cell receptor beta chains below was sequenced from the same sample in a study of T-cell memory formation after mild COVID-19. TCRdb itself ran the 5' RACE reads through MiXCR, one entry per CDR3 protein. The sample contains hundreds of thousands of distinct CDR3 sequences, approximately 15% of which appear only once. Sequencing was carried out using PBMCs or a T cell subset sorted from them (not recorded which). The receptors derive from a man aged 18 to 29 who had mild COVID-19 (a few samples of this study predate the infection). Cell type and time point are not known.

This clonotype has ten or more counts. The chain carries TRBV27 and TRBJ2-3; 8 bases line up with TRBD2. V gave up 5 bases and J gave up 3 bases; unmatched junction bases: 4. Per the germline V gene, CDR1 is MNHEY and CDR2 is SMNVEV (reference sequence). The CDR3 length is 14 residues. The CDR3 bases are TGTGCCAGCAGTAACGGGGGGGAGACAGATACGCAGTATTTT. It translates to CASSNGGETDTQYF.

This clonotype was observed a few times. J is TRBJ2-3 and V is TRBV15; 10 bases agree with TRBD1. Germline assignment: CDR1 LNHNV and CDR2 YYDKDF (reference sequence). With V trimmed by 4 bases and J by 4 bases, 8 bases remained unmatched. The CDR3 contains 16 residues. CDR3 coding DNA: TGTGCCACCAGCACACCGGGACAGGGGTGGCCAGATACGCAGTATTTT. Encoded protein: CATSTPGQGWPDTQYF. Full variable domain (rest looked up from reference TRBV15 and TRBJ2-3): DAMVIQNPRYQVTQFGKPVTLSCSQTLNHNVMYWYQQKSSQAPKLLFHYYDKDFNNEADTPDNFQSRRPNTSFCFLDIRSPGLGDTAMYLCATSTPGQGWPDTQYFGPGTRLTVL.

This chain joins TRBV2 and TRBJ2-5, with D perhaps given as TRBD1 or TRBD2 (5 bases each). Germline CDR1 and CDR2: SNHLY and FYNNEI. CDR3 length: 13 residues. Trimming shortened V by 2 bases and J by 5 bases, and 9 bases separated the two germline ends. This CDR3 is CASSENRGETQYF. CDR3 sequence (DNA): TGTGCCAGCAGTGAAAATCGGGGCGAGACCCAGTACTTC.

A few counts support this clonotype. The chain is built from TRBV5-6 and TRBJ1-1; TRBD1 agrees at 7 bases. V lost 2 bases, J lost 3 bases, and 16 bases stayed unmatched. There are 18 residues in the CDR3. The V gene's germline CDR1 is SGHDT and CDR2 YYEEEE. CDR3 sequence reads: CASSLYTKQGFGHTEAFF. The CDR3 DNA reads TGTGCCAGCAGCTTATACACGAAACAGGGGTTTGGGCACACTGAAGCTTTCTTT.

The chain has TRBV6-5 and TRBJ2-2, with 7 nucleotides matching TRBD2. With 6 bases clipped from V and 5 bases from J, the junction kept 12 bases outside the gene matches. The CDR3 sequence is 16 residues long. Germline assignment: CDR1 MNHEY and CDR2 SVGAGI. CDR3 DNA: TGTGCCAGCAGAACCCGGGGAGCCGGGGGGACCGGGGAGCTGTTTTTT. Protein: CASRTRGAGGTGELFF.